A single T cell receptor (beta chain) is shown here with its context. These data are taken from a study of chemoradiotherapy in HPV16-positive cancers. Trimming removed 0 bases from V and 5 bases from J; junction bases left unmatched: 0. This CDR3 has 15 residues. Germline-derived CDR1 and CDR2 are ENHRY and SYGVKD. Data came from immunoSEQ multiplex PCR; TCRdb stores just in-frame clones and leaves some out. This table has about 32,000 clones, roughly 88% appearing once. The TCR sequence derives from a human donor with HPV-associated anogenital cancer. This chain links TRBV10-3 with TRBJ2-5; 13 nucleotides line up with TRBD2. Sequenced material: blood, taken from a patient who underwent chemoradiotherapy. The CDR3 DNA follows: TGTGCCATCAGTGAGTCGACTAGCGGGGGGGAGACCCAGTACTTC. It codes for CAISESTSGGETQYF.